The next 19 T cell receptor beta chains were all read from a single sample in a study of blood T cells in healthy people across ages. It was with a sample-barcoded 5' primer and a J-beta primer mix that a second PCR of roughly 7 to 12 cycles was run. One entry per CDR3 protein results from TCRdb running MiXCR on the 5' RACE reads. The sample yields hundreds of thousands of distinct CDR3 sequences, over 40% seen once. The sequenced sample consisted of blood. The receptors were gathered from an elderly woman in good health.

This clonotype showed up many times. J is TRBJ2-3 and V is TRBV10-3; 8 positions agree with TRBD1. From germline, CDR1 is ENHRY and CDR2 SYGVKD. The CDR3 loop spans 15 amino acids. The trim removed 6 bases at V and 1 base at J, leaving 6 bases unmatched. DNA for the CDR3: TGTGCCATCAGGGAGACAGGGGCAGGCACAGATACGCAGTATTTT. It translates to CAIRETGAGTDTQYF.

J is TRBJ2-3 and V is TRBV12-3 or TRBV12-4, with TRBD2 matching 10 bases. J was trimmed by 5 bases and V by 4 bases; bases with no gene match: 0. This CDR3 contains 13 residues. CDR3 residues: CASSSSGGDTQYF. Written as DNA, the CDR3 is TGTGCCAGCAGTTCTAGCGGGGGAGATACGCAGTATTTT.

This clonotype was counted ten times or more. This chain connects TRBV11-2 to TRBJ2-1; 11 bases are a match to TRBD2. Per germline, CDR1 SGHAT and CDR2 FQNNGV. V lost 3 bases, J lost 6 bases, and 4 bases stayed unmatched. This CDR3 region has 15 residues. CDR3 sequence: CASSLTSGKGNEQFF. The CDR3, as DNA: TGTGCCAGCAGCTTGACTAGCGGGAAGGGCAATGAGCAGTTCTTC.

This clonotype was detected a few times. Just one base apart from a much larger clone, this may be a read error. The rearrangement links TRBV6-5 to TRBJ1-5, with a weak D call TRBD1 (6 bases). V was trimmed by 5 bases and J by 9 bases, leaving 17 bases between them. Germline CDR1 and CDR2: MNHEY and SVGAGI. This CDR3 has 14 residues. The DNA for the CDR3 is TGTGCCAGCAGTGACACAACAGGGAGGCCGCCCCAGCATTTT. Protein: CASSDTTGRPPQHF.

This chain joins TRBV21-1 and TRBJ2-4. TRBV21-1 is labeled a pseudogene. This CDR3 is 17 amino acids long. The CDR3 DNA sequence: TGTGCCAGCAGCAAATTAGAAGGGATGGGAGCCAAAAACATTCAGTACTTC. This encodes CASSKLEGMGAKNIQYF.

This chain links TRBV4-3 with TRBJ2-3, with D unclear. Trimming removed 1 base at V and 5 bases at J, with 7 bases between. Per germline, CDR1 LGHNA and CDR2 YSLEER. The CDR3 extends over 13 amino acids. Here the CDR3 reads CASSQGDLDTQYF. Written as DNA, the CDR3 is TGCGCCAGCAGCCAAGGAGACTTAGATACGCAGTATTTT.

Here the CDR3 DNA reads TGTGCTAGTGGTTTGGCCCTAGGGGACGGGGATTCCTACGAGCAGTACTTC. It translates to CASGLALGDGDSYEQYF. J is TRBJ2-5 and V is TRBV12-5, with D perhaps given as TRBD1 or TRBD2 (5 bases each). The DNA end favors TRBJ2-7, so the J call may be wrong. Germline CDR1 is LGHNT and CDR2 is FRNRAP. The CDR3 has 17 residues.

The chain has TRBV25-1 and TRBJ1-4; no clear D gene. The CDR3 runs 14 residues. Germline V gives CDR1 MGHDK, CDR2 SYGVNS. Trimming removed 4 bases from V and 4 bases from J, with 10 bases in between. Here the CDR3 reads CASSAEFDNEKLFF. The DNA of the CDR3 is TGTGCCAGCAGTGCGGAGTTCGATAATGAAAAACTGTTTTTT.

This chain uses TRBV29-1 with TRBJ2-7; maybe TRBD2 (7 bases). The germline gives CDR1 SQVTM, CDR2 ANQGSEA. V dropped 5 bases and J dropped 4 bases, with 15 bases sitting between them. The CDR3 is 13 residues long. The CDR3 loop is CSVRGGTTYEQYF. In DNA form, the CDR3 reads TGCAGCGTTAGGGGGGGGACAACTTACGAGCAGTACTTC.

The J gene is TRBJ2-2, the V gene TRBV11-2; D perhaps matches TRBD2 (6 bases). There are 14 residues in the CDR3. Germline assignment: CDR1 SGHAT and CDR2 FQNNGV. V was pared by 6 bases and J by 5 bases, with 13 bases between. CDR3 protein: CASRPMGGTGELFF. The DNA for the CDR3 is TGTGCCAGCAGACCCATGGGGGGAACCGGGGAGCTGTTTTTT. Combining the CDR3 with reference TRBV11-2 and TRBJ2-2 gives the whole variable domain EAGVAQSPRYKIIEKRQSVAFWCNPISGHATLYWYQQILGQGPKLLIQFQNNGVVDDSQLPKDRFSAERLKGVDSTLKIQPAKLEDSAVYLCASRPMGGTGELFFGEGSRLTVL.

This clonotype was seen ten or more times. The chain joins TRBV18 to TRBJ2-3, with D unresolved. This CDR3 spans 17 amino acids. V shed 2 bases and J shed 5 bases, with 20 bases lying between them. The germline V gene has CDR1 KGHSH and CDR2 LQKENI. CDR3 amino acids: CASSPARRFSTGDTQYF. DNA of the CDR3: TGTGCCAGCTCACCAGCAAGGCGGTTCTCTACTGGAGATACGCAGTATTTT.

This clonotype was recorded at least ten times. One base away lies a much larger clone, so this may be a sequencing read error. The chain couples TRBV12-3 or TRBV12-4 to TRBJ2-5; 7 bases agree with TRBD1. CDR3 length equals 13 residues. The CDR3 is CACRPTGDGTQYF. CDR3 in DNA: TGTGCCTGCAGACCCACAGGGGACGGGACCCAGTACTTC.

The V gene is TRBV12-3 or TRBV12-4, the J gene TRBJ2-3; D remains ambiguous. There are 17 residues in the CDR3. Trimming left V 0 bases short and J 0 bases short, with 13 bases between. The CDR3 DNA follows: TGTGCCAGCAGTTTAGCGCTCCGCGAAACTAGCACAGATACGCAGTATTTT. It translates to CASSLALRETSTDTQYF.

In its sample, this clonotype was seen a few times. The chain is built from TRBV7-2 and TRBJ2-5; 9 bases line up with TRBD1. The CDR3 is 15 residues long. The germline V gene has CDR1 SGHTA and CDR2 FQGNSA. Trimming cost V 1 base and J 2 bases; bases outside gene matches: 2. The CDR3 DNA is TGTGCCAGCAGCTTAGGGACAGGGGATCAAGAGACCCAGTACTTC. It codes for CASSLGTGDQETQYF.

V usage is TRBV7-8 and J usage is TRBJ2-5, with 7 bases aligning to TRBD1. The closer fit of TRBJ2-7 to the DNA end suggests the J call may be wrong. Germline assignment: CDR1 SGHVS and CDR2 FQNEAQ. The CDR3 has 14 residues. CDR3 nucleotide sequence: TGTGCCAGCAGCTCCGACAGGGAATCCCTCGAGCAGTACTTC. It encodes CASSSDRESLEQYF.

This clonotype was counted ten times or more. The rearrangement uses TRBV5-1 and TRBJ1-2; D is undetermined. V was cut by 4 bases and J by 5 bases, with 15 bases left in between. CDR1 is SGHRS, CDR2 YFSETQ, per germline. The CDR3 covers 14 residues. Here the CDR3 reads CASSLRGEDYGYTF. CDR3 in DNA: TGCGCCAGCAGCCTTCGTGGGGAGGATTATGGCTACACCTTC.

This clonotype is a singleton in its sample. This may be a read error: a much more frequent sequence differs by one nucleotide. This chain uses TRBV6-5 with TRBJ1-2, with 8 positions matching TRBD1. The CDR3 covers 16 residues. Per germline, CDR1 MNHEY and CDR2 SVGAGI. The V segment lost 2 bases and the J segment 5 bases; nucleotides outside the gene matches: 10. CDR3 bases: TGTGCCAGCAGTTACATAGCGGGACAGGAACAGTATGGCTACACCTTC. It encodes CASSYIAGQEQYGYTF.

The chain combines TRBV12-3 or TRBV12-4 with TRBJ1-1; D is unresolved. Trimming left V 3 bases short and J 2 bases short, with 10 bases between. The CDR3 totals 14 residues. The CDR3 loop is CASSLDQFNTEAFF. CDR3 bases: TGTGCCAGCAGTTTGGATCAGTTTAACACTGAAGCTTTCTTT.

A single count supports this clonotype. CDR3 coding DNA: TGTGCCAGCAGCTTAGCAGATGGAGATACGCAGTATTTT. Protein product: CASSLADGDTQYF. The genes are TRBV7-2 and TRBJ2-3; no reliable D call. CDR3 length equals 13 residues. CDR1 and CDR2 from the germline V gene are SGHTA and FQGNSA. The V and J ends lost 0 bases and 5 bases respectively, with 6 bases between them.